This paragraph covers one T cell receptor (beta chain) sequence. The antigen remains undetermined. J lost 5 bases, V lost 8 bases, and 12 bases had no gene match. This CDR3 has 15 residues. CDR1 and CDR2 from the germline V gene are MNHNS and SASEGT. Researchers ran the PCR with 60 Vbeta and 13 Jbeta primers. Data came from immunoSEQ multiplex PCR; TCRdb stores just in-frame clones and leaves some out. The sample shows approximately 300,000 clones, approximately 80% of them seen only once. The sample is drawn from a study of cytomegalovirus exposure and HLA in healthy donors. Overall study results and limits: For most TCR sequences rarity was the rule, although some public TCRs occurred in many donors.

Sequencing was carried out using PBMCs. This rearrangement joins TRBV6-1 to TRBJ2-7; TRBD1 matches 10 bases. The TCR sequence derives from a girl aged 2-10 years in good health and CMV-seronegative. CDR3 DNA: TGTGCCAGCCAGAGCGGGACAGGGGCGCCCCACGAGCAGTACTTC. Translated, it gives CASQSGTGAPHEQYF.